One sample yielded the 18 T cell receptor beta chains listed below, sequenced in a study of CD8+ T cells in alopecia areata. RNA was extracted and reverse transcribed into cDNA as the sequencing template. Sequencing was performed with immunoSEQ multiplex PCR; in TCRdb, only in-frame clones are kept and a portion is missing. The sample consists of fewer than 80,000 clones, roughly 57% of them appearing once. The source material was CD8+ T cells sorted from blood, sampled at week 0. All receptors come from a human donor with alopecia areata.

The chain links TRBV29-1 to TRBJ2-1; D not certain. The germline V gene has CDR1 SQVTM and CDR2 ANQGSEA. The CDR3 loop spans 12 amino acids. Trimming removed 0 bases from V and 9 bases from J, with 9 bases in between. In DNA form, the CDR3 reads TGCAGCGTTGAAGATCGAGGCGGTGAGCAGTTCTTC. This encodes CSVEDRGGEQFF.

The V call is TRBV29-1, the J call TRBJ1-1, with 8 bases aligning to TRBD1. Germline V gene lookup returns CDR1 SQVTM and CDR2 ANQGSEA. With V trimmed by 4 bases and J by 3 bases, 10 bases remained unmatched. The CDR3 spans 15 residues. The CDR3 here is CSVGVAGGMDTEAFF. Here the CDR3 DNA reads TGCAGCGTTGGCGTGGCAGGGGGCATGGACACTGAAGCTTTCTTT.

This clone appeared a single time. This sequence joins TRBV7-9 and TRBJ1-1; D might be TRBD1 (5 bases). Trimming cost V 1 base and J 1 base, with 7 bases left between them. The CDR3 runs 14 residues. Per the germline V gene, CDR1 is SEHNR and CDR2 is FQNEAQ (reference sequence). This CDR3 is CASSLGQGNTEAFF. The CDR3 DNA follows: TGTGCCAGCAGCTTAGGTCAGGGGAACACTGAAGCTTTCTTT.

CDR3 sequence (DNA): TGTGCCAGCAGTTCCGGGACAGGGGCGTTTGAGCAGTTCTTC. Its translation is CASSSGTGAFEQFF. J is TRBJ2-1 and V is TRBV27; TRBD1 agrees at 10 bases. This CDR3 contains 14 residues. V lost 4 bases, J lost 9 bases, and 6 bases stayed unmatched. From germline, CDR1 is MNHEY and CDR2 SMNVEV (reference sequence).

The chain couples TRBV7-9 to TRBJ2-7, with D unclear. V lost 7 bases and J lost 5, with 9 bases in between. Germline CDR1 SEHNR, CDR2 FQNEAQ (reference sequence). The CDR3 has 11 amino acids. CDR3 residues: CASNLGNEQYF. In DNA form, the CDR3 reads TGTGCCAGCAACCTTGGGAACGAGCAGTACTTC.

The J gene is TRBJ1-1, the V gene TRBV19; no definite D call. The CDR3 runs to 15 residues. Trimming removed 2 bases at V and 4 bases at J, with 14 bases between. Germline values: CDR1 LNHDA, CDR2 SQIVND (reference sequence). This CDR3 reads CASSIWGLDFTEAFF. Here the CDR3 DNA reads TGTGCCAGTAGTATATGGGGATTGGATTTCACTGAAGCTTTCTTT.

This clone was picked up a small number of times. The gene calls are TRBV27 and TRBJ2-1; possibly TRBD1 for D (6 bases). This CDR3 has 12 amino acids. Per germline, CDR1 MNHEY and CDR2 SMNVEV (reference sequence). The ends were cut back, 10 bases at V and 6 bases at J, with 13 bases in the middle. The CDR3 region is CATRGSANEQFF. The CDR3 bases are TGTGCCACCAGGGGTTCGGCCAATGAGCAGTTCTTC.

The gene calls are TRBV14 and TRBJ1-2; D ambiguous. The germline V and J ends were trimmed by 1 base and 2 bases, with 11 bases remaining between them. CDR3 length equals 15 residues. The germline V gene has CDR1 SGHDN and CDR2 FVKESK. The CDR3 reads CASSQVTELNYGYTF. In nucleotides, the CDR3 is TGTGCCAGCAGCCAAGTTACCGAGCTAAACTATGGCTACACCTTC.

V and J are TRBV5-6 and TRBJ1-2; no definite D call. This CDR3 has 14 residues. Germline V gene lookup returns CDR1 SGHDT and CDR2 YYEEEE. V lost 2 bases and J 1 base, leaving 9 bases between the germline ends. The CDR3 protein is CASSFSRSNYGYTF. DNA of the CDR3: TGTGCCAGCAGCTTTTCGCGGAGTAACTATGGCTACACCTTC.

V gene TRBV7-2 combines with J gene TRBJ2-5; 9 bases align to TRBD1. V lost 6 bases and J lost 1; bases outside the gene matches: 6. Germline V gives CDR1 SGHTA, CDR2 FQGNSA. This CDR3 contains 15 residues. Written as DNA, the CDR3 is TGTGCCAGCAGTTCGGACAGGGGTATCCAAGAGACCCAGTACTTC. As protein: CASSSDRGIQETQYF.

This clone was seen a handful of times. CDR3 DNA: TGTGCCTGGAGCGACGGGACAGCAGGGGGTGGCTACACCTTC. It is translated as CAWSDGTAGGGYTF. This chain connects TRBV30 to TRBJ1-2; 7 positions agree with TRBD1. The CDR3 sequence is 14 residues long. V gave up 3 bases and J gave up 7 bases; unmatched junction bases: 11. CDR1 is GTSNPN, CDR2 SVGIG, per germline (reference sequence).

Only one count was recorded for this clone. In the same sample, other DNA sequences code for this CDR3. The chain couples TRBV5-1 to TRBJ2-7, with TRBD2 as a possible D gene (5 bases). The length of the CDR3 is 13 residues. V lost 1 base, J lost 3 bases, and 8 bases lay in between. Germline-derived CDR1 and CDR2 are SGHRS and YFSETQ. CDR3 residues: CASSLLRDYEQYF. CDR3 nucleotide sequence: TGCGCCAGCAGCTTGTTACGGGACTACGAGCAGTACTTC.

V is TRBV6-5 and J is TRBJ1-2, with TRBD1 matching over 9 bases. Trimming cost V 4 bases and J 8 bases; bases outside gene matches: 8. The CDR3 sequence is 14 residues long. Germline CDR1 reads MNHEY; CDR2 reads SVGAGI. Here the CDR3 reads CASSFGQGIDGYTF. The CDR3 nucleotides are TGTGCCAGCAGTTTCGGACAGGGGATTGACGGCTACACCTTC.

This clone appeared a few times. This CDR3 is CASSLYGEGDTQYF. The CDR3 bases are TGTGCCAGCAGTCTCTACGGGGAGGGAGATACGCAGTATTTT. This chain links TRBV6-5 with TRBJ2-3; TRBD2 aligns across 7 bases. Germline V CDR1 and CDR2: MNHEY, SVGAGI. The CDR3 runs 14 residues. Trimming at V came to 5 bases and at J to 5 bases, leaving 7 bases not matched to a gene.

This sequence joins TRBV7-2 and TRBJ1-1, with D possibly being TRBD1 (5 bases). The germline V gene encodes CDR1 SGHTA and CDR2 FQGNSA. The CDR3 has 15 residues. V lost 0 bases, J lost 1 base, and 9 bases lay in between. The DNA of the CDR3 is TGTGCCAGCAGCTTAGCAGGGGTAGCGAACACTGAAGCTTTCTTT. Translation gives CASSLAGVANTEAFF.

This rearrangement joins TRBV9 to TRBJ2-1, with TRBD1 matching 8 bases. CDR3 length: 16 amino acids. Germline V gene data show CDR1 as SGDLS and CDR2 as YYNGEE. The trim removed 4 bases at V and 3 bases at J, leaving 9 bases unmatched. CDR3 region: CASSPDGQGHYNEQFF. The DNA for the CDR3 is TGTGCCAGCAGCCCCGACGGACAGGGTCACTACAATGAGCAGTTCTTC.

This sequence joins TRBV27 and TRBJ2-1; no clear D gene. The germline V and J ends were trimmed by 8 bases and 5 bases, with 13 bases remaining between them. CDR3 length: 13 residues. The germline V gene encodes CDR1 MNHEY and CDR2 SMNVEV (reference sequence). CDR3 sequence reads: CASHRTQNNEQFF. In nucleotides, the CDR3 is TGTGCCAGCCACCGAACACAGAACAATGAGCAGTTCTTC.

The V call is TRBV4-2, the J call TRBJ2-7; D might be TRBD2 (5 bases). Germline assignment: CDR1 LGHNA and CDR2 YNFKEQ. This CDR3 spans 17 amino acids. Between the trimmed V and J ends, which lost 1 base and 0 bases, there was a span of 16 bases. The CDR3 nucleotides are TGTGCCAGCAGCCAAGGAGGCTCGGAGGCTCCCTCCTACGAGCAGTACTTC. Its translation is CASSQGGSEAPSYEQYF.